The subject of this entry is one TCR beta chain. The data stem from a study of blood T cell repertoires in COVID-19. Germline CDR1 SGHVS, CDR2 FQNEAQ. The ends lost 8 bases at V and 4 bases at J; junction bases unmatched: 4. The CDR3 consists of 15 residues. Data came from immunoSEQ multiplex PCR; TCRdb stores just in-frame clones and leaves some out. The sample has hundreds of thousands of clones; 80% to 90% are singletons. This rearrangement joins TRBV7-8 to TRBJ2-2; TRBD2 agrees at 13 bases. The sequencing input was peripheral blood. The sequence derives from a woman aged 45-65 years who had recovered from COVID-19. The CDR3 loop is CASGTSGGVTGELFF. CDR3 in DNA: TGTGCCAGCGGTACTAGCGGGGGGGTCACCGGGGAGCTGTTTTTT.